This T cell receptor (beta chain) was captured in a study of Graves' ophthalmopathy and Graves' hyperthyroidism. Study-wide results and caveats: Classification of ophthalmopathy versus stable hyperthyroidism by a 13-signature model yielded approximately 90% sensitivity and about 83% specificity.

This CDR3 is built from 14 residues. V lost 0 bases and J lost 12, with 15 bases in between. Looked up from germline, CDR1 is LNHNV and CDR2 is YYDKDF (reference sequence). Amplification of the TCR beta CDR3 regions used RNA transcripts (as template). An initial RT-PCR round employing HTBI primers preceded a second-round multiplex PCR. TCRdb processed the multiplex PCR reads anew with MiXCR; each CDR3 protein has one entry. Of about 370,000 distinct CDR3 sequences detected, 15% to 20% appear once; the ten largest clones hold 2.4%. This clonotype has ten or more counts. As yet, its antigen is unknown. The material sequenced was peripheral blood. J is TRBJ1-5 and V is TRBV15; D is possibly TRBD1 (5 bases). The TCR was taken from an adult woman with stable Graves' hyperthyroidism. The CDR3, as DNA: TGTGCCACCAGCAGAGATCGCGGGGGGAGGGACCAGCATTTT. Protein product: CATSRDRGGRDQHF. Together with reference TRBV15 and TRBJ1-5, the CDR3 gives the full variable domain: DAMVIQNPRYQVTQFGKPVTLSCSQTLNHNVMYWYQQKSSQAPKLLFHYYDKDFNNEADTPDNFQSRRPNTSFCFLDIRSPGLGDTAMYLCATSRDRGGRDQHFGDGTRLSIL.